This note documents a single T cell receptor (beta chain) sequence. Its antigen is currently unknown. The data belong to a study of a mutant IDH1 vaccine in newly diagnosed glioma. Study context: Patients received vaccination from 4-6 weeks after radiotherapy alone, or with temozolomide cycles. Earlier treatment was radiotherapy, temozolomide, or both, with most getting both.

V was shortened by 2 bases and J by 2 bases, with 11 bases between the two germline ends. The CDR3 sequence is 15 residues long. Germline CDR1 and CDR2: SGHDT and YYEEEE. Described time point: week 23, last vaccination. All doses held 300 ug of mutant IDH1 20-mer peptide, with topical imiquimod. Assay used: immunoSEQ multiplex PCR; TCRdb lists only in-frame clones, some missing. The repertoire holds approximately 70,000 clones, with approximately 80% as singletons. The sample here was PBMCs, taken from a glioma patient whose treatment included an IDH1 peptide vaccine. This chain joins TRBV5-6 and TRBJ1-5; D is undetermined. The TCR originated in a man between 18 and 29 years old with glioma. CDR3 DNA sequence: TGTGCCAGCAGCTTAAGTCCTTCCGGCAATCAGCCCCAGCATTTT. Its translation is CASSLSPSGNQPQHF. Combining the CDR3 with reference TRBV5-6 and TRBJ1-5 gives the whole variable domain DAGVTQSPTHLIKTRGQQVTLRCSPKSGHDTVSWYQQALGQGPQFIFQYYEEEERQRGNFPDRFSGHQFPNYSSELNVNALLLGDSALYLCASSLSPSGNQPQHFGDGTRLSIL.